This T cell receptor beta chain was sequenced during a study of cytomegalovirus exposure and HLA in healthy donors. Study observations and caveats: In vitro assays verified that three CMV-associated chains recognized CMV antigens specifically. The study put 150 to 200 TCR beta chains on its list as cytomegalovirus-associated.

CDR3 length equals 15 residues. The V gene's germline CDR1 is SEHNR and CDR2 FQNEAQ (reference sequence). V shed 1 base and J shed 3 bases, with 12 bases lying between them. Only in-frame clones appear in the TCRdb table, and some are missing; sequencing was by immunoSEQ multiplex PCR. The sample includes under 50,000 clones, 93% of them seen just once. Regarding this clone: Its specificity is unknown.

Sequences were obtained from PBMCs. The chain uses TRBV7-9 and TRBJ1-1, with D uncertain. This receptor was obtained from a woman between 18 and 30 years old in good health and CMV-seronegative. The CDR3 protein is CASSLGVGSYTEAFF. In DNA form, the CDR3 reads TGTGCCAGCAGCTTAGGGGTGGGCAGTTACACTGAAGCTTTCTTT.